This TCR beta chain derives from a study of cytomegalovirus exposure and HLA in healthy donors. PCR involved 60 Vbeta and 13 Jbeta primers. Profiling relied on immunoSEQ multiplex PCR, and the TCRdb table lists in-frame clones only, not all of them. Of under 150,000 clones in the sample, about 80% were seen once. V lost 1 base to trimming and J lost 3 bases; unmatched junction nucleotides: 7. In germline, CDR1 is LGHNA, CDR2 YNFKEQ. There are 17 residues in the CDR3. Sequencing was carried out using PBMCs. The genes are TRBV4-2 and TRBJ2-2; TRBD2 aligns across 8 bases. The sequence was collected from a woman aged 40 to 55 in good health and CMV-seronegative. This CDR3 is CASSQVGREGYTGELFF. CDR3 nucleotide sequence: TGTGCCAGCAGCCAAGTGGGTCGGGAGGGGTACACCGGGGAGCTGTTTTTT.